This entry lists 12 T cell receptor beta chains sequenced from one sample in a study of radiation and T cells in renal cell carcinoma (dated by TCRdb to 2020 to 2021). The sample's time point, from its label and the paper: blood 4 weeks post-SBRT, at nephrectomy. What this sample's treatment or condition label stands for: 15 Gy SBRT to primary tumor, nephrectomy 4 weeks later. Library generation was performed with the immunoSEQ multiplex PCR assay. TCRdb re-hosts the immuneACCESS table, in-frame sequences only. Its copies lack some clones; in the studies checked, an unresolved V gene accounts for under half of them, and the cause for the rest is not known. Here the sample has around 99,000 clones; 84% occur a single time. In total, the top ten clones hold approximately 6.9% of the sample. This specimen consisted of blood, obtained from a patient whose treatment included radiotherapy and nephrectomy. The receptor source for this set is a man aged 55 to 69 with renal cell carcinoma.

The gene calls are TRBV5-5 and TRBJ2-1; D gene unclear. V was cut by 6 bases and J by 5 bases, with 21 bases left in between. CDR3 size: 16 residues. CDR1 is SGHKS, CDR2 YYEKEE, per germline (reference sequence). CDR3 protein: CASTLLTDPTHNEQFF. Written as DNA, the CDR3 is TGTGCCAGCACCCTATTAACCGACCCCACCCACAATGAGCAGTTCTTC.

This sequence joins TRBV4-3 and TRBJ1-2; TRBD1 aligns across 8 bases. V lost 1 base and J lost 4; bases outside the gene matches: 11. In germline, CDR1 is LGHNA, CDR2 YSLEER. CDR3 length: 17 amino acids. CDR3 in amino acids: CASSQAGQGAGGYGYTF. CDR3 sequence (DNA): TGCGCCAGCAGCCAAGCCGGGCAGGGGGCGGGGGGCTATGGCTACACCTTC.

This chain connects TRBV15 to TRBJ2-3; 8 nucleotides agree with TRBD1. The CDR3 is 13 residues long. CDR1 LNHNV and CDR2 YYDKDF come from the germline V gene (reference sequence). The trim removed 8 bases at V and 6 bases at J, leaving 7 bases unmatched. CDR3 region: CATADRVSDTQYF. In DNA, the CDR3 is TGTGCCACCGCGGACAGGGTTAGTGATACGCAGTATTTT.

This chain uses TRBV19 with TRBJ1-4, with D perhaps matching TRBD1 (5 bases). Germline V gives CDR1 LNHDA, CDR2 SQIVND (reference sequence). Trimming left V 3 bases short and J 7 bases short, with 9 bases between. This CDR3 spans 13 amino acids. CDR3 protein: CASSISRVEKLFF. In DNA form, the CDR3 reads TGTGCCAGTAGTATTTCCAGGGTTGAAAAACTGTTTTTT.

This chain links TRBV6-6 with TRBJ2-1; D is perhaps TRBD1 (5 bases). CDR3 length equals 12 residues. Between the trimmed V and J ends, which lost 2 bases and 10 bases, there was a span of 9 bases. Germline V lookup: CDR1 MNHNY, CDR2 SVGAGI (reference sequence). The CDR3: CASSYVRVEQFF. CDR3 bases: TGTGCCAGCAGTTACGTCAGGGTGGAGCAGTTCTTC.

V gene TRBV29-1 combines with J gene TRBJ1-3; TRBD1 matches at 7 bases. The CDR3 contains 15 residues. The V gene end was trimmed by 4 bases and the J gene end by 2 bases; junction bases not matched to a gene: 8. CDR1 and CDR2 from the germline V gene are SQVTM and ANQGSEA. CDR3 in amino acids: CSVATGDLAGNTIYF. The CDR3 DNA sequence: TGCAGCGTTGCCACAGGGGATCTTGCTGGAAACACCATATATTTT.

This clone was counted once. The genes are TRBV7-6 and TRBJ2-3; D is possibly TRBD1 or TRBD2 (5 bases each). CDR1 SGHVS and CDR2 FNYEAQ come from the germline V gene. This CDR3 region has 17 residues. The ends were cut back, 0 bases at V and 2 bases at J, with 15 bases in the middle. The CDR3 DNA follows: TGTGCCAGCAGCTTAGCGGGGACGGGGCCTACCACAGATACGCAGTATTTT. Amino acid sequence: CASSLAGTGPTTDTQYF.

This sequence joins TRBV5-1 and TRBJ2-1; possible D gene TRBD2, 6 bases. This CDR3 is 14 amino acids long. The V end lost 0 bases, the J end lost 13 bases, and 17 bases lay between the germline ends. In germline, CDR1 is SGHRS, CDR2 YFSETQ. The CDR3 region is CASSLDDLRGIQFF. The CDR3 coding sequence is TGCGCCAGCAGCTTGGACGATCTCCGGGGGATACAGTTCTTC.

The chain employs TRBV11-1 and TRBJ1-3; D not certain. CDR1 SGHAT and CDR2 FQDESV come from the germline V gene (reference sequence). CDR3 length: 15 residues. Between the trimmed V and J ends, which lost 5 bases and 0 bases, there was a span of 11 bases. CDR3 sequence reads: CASSIDGSSGNTIYF. For the CDR3, the DNA is TGTGCCAGCAGCATCGACGGGTCCTCTGGAAACACCATATATTTT.

The genes are TRBV28 and TRBJ1-5; D unclear. Between the trimmed V and J ends, which lost 5 bases and 0 bases, there was a span of 17 bases. Looked up from germline, CDR1 is MDHEN and CDR2 is SYDVKM. The CDR3 spans 17 residues. CDR3 in amino acids: CASSAESGRYSNQPQHF. CDR3 nucleotide sequence: TGTGCCAGCAGTGCCGAGTCAGGACGTTATAGCAATCAGCCCCAGCATTTT.

The chain combines TRBV7-9 with TRBJ2-4; 7 positions match TRBD2. The CDR3 extends over 13 amino acids. V was pared by 4 bases and J by 5 bases, with 2 bases of the junction left unmatched. Germline CDR1 and CDR2: SEHNR and FQNEAQ (reference sequence). The CDR3, as DNA: TGTGCCAGCAGCTGGGCGGGGGAAAACATTCAGTACTTC. This codes for CASSWAGENIQYF.

The chain is built from TRBV7-9 and TRBJ2-1; TRBD2 agrees at 7 bases. The germline V gene encodes CDR1 SEHNR and CDR2 FQNEAQ (reference sequence). The CDR3 is 15 amino acids. V was pared by 1 base and J by 3 bases, with 3 bases of the junction left unmatched. DNA of the CDR3: TGTGCCAGCAGCTTAGTGGCGGGGGACTACAATGAGCAGTTCTTC. Its translation: CASSLVAGDYNEQFF. Full variable domain (missing parts from reference TRBV7-9 and TRBJ2-1): DTGVSQNPRHKITKRGQNVTFRCDPISEHNRLYWYRQTLGQGPEFLTYFQNEAQLEKSRLLSDRFSAERPKGSFSTLEIQRTEQGDSAMYLCASSLVAGDYNEQFFGPGTRLTVL.